The source of this TCR beta chain is a study of T cells in Graves' hyperthyroidism and ophthalmopathy. Study-wide points: Most thyroid clonotypes expanded above 0.001 appeared in blood too. Using 13 V-J features, a model discriminated ophthalmopathy from stable hyperthyroidism.

At least ten counts were recorded for this clonotype. No antigen is known for it. Amplified TCR beta CDR3 regions came from RNA transcripts. A first-round RT-PCR of the TCR CDR3 used the HTBI primer set. TCRdb itself ran the multiplex PCR reads through MiXCR, one entry per CDR3 protein. Seen here are hundreds of thousands of distinct CDR3 sequences, around 20% observed once, and the top ten hold approximately 15%. The ends were cut back, 5 bases at V and 4 bases at J, with 17 bases in the middle. The CDR3 is made up of 15 amino acids. Germline-derived CDR1 and CDR2 are SEHNR and FQNEAQ (reference sequence).

The sequencing input was blood. V is TRBV7-9 and J is TRBJ1-2, with a possible D match to TRBD1 (5 bases). The TCR sequence derives from a woman aged 45-59 years with Graves' hyperthyroidism that later progressed to Graves' ophthalmopathy. CDR3 coding DNA: TGTGCCAGCAGCGGGACTCGGGACGCCGTCTATGGCTACACCTTC. Amino acids: CASSGTRDAVYGYTF.